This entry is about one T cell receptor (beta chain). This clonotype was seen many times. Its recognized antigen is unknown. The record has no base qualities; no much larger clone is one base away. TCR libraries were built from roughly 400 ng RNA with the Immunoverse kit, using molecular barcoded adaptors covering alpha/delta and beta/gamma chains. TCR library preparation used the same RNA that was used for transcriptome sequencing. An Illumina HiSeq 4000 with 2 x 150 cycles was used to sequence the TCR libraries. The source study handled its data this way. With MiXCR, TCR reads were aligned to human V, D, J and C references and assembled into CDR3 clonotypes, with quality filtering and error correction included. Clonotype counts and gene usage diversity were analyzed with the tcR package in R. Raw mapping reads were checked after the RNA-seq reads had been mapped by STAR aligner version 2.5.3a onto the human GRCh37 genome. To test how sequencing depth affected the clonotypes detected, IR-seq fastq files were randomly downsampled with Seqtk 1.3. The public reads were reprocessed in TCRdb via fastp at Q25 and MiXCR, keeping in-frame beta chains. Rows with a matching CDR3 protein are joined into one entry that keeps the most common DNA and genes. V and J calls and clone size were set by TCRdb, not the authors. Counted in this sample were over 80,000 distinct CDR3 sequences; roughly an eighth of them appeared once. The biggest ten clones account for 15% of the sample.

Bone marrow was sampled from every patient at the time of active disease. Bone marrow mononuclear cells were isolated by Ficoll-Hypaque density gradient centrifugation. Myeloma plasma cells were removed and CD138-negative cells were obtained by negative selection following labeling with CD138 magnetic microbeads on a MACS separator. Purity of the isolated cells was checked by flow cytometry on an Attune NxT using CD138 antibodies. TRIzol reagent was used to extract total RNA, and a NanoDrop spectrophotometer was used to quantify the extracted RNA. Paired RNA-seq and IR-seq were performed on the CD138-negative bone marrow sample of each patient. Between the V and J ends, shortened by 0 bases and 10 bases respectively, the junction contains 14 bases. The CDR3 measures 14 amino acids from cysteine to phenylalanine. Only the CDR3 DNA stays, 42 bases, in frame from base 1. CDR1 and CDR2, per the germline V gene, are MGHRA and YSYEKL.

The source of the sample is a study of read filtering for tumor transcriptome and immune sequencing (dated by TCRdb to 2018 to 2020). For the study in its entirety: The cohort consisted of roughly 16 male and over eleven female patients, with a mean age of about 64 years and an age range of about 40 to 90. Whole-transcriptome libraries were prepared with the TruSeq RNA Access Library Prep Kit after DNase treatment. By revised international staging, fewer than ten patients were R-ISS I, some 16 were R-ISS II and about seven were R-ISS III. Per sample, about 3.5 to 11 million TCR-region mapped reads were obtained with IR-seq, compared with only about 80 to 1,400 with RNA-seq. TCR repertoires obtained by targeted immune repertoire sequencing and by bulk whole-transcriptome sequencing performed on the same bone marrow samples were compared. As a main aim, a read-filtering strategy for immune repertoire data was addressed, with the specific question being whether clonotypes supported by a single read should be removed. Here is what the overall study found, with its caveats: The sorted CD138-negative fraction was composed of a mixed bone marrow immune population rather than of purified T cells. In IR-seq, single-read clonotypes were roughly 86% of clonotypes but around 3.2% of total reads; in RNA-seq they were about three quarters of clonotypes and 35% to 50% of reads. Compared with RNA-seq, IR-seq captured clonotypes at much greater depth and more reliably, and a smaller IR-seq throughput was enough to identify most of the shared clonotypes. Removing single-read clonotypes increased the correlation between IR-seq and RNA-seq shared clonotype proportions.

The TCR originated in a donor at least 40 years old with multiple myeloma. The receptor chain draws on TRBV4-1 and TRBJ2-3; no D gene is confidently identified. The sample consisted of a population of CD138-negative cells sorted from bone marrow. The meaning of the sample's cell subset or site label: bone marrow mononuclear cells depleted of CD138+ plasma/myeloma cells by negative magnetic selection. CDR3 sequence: CASSQDGVFGSQYF. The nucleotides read TGCGCCAGCAGCCAAGATGGGGTGTTTGGGTCGCAGTATTTT.